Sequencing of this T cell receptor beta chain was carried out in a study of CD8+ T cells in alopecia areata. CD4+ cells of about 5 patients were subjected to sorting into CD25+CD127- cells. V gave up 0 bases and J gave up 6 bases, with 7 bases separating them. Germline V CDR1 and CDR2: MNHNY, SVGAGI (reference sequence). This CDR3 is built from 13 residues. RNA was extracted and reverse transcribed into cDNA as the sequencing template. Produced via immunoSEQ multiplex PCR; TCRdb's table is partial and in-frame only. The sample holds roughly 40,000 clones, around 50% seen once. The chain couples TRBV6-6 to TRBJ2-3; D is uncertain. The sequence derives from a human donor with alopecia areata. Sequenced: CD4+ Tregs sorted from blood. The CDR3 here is CASSYSPRDTQYF. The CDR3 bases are TGTGCCAGCAGTTACTCCCCTCGGGATACGCAGTATTTT.